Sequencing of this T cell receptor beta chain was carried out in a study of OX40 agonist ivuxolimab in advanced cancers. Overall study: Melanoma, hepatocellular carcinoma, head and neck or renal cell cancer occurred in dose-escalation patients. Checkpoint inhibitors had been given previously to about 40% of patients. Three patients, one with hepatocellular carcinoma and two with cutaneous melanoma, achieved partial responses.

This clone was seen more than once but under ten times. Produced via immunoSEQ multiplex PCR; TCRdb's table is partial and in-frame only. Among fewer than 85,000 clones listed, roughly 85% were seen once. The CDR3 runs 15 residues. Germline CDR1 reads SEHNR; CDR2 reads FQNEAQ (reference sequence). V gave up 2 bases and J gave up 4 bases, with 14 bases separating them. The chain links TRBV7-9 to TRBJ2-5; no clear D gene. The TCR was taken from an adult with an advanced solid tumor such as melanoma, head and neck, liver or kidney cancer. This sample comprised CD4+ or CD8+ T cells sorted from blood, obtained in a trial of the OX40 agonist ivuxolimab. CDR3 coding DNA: TGTGCCAGCAGCTTAAGGTCTGCTGGTTCAGAGACCCAGTACTTC. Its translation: CASSLRSAGSETQYF.